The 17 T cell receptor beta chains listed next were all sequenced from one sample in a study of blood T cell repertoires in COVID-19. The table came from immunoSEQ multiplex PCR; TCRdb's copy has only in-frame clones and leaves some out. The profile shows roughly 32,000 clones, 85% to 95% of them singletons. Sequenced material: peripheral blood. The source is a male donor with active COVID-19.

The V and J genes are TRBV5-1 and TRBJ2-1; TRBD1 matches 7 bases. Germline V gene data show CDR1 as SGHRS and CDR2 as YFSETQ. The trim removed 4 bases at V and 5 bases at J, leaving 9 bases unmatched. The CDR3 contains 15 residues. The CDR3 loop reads CASSPLGQTNNEQFF. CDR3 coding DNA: TGCGCCAGCAGCCCGCTGGGACAGACAAACAATGAGCAGTTCTTC.

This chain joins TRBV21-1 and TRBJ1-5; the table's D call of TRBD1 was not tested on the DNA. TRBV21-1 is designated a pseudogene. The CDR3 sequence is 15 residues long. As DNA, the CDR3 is TGTGCCAGCAGCAGGGACAGGTGCTTCAATCAGCCCCAGCATTTT. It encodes CASSRDRCFNQPQHF.

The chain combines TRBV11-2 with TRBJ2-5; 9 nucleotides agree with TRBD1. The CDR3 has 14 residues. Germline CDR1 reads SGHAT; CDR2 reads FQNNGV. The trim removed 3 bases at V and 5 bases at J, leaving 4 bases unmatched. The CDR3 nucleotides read TGTGCCAGCAGCTTCTCGGACAGGGGTGAGACCCAGTACTTC. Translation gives CASSFSDRGETQYF.

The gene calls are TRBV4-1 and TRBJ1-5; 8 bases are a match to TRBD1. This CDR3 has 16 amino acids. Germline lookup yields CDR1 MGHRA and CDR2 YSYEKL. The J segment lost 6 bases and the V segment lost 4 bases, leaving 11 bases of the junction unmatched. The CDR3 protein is CASSPYKDRASQPQHF. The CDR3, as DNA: TGCGCCAGCAGCCCCTATAAGGACAGGGCCTCTCAGCCCCAGCATTTT.

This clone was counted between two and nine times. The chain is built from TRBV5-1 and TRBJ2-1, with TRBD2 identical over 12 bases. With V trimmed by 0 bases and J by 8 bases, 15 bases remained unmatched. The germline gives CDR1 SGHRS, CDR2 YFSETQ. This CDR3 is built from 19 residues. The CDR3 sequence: CASSLAFTSGGHRGDEQFF. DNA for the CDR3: TGCGCCAGCAGCTTGGCCTTCACTAGCGGGGGGCATAGAGGTGATGAGCAGTTCTTC.

As DNA, the CDR3 is TGCGCCAGCAGCTTGGCGGGTAATCAGCCCCAGCATTTT. It is translated as CASSLAGNQPQHF. This rearrangement joins TRBV5-1 to TRBJ1-5; D unclear. The CDR3 contains 13 residues. From germline, CDR1 is SGHRS and CDR2 YFSETQ. Trimming stripped 0 bases from V and 4 bases from J, with 5 bases between.

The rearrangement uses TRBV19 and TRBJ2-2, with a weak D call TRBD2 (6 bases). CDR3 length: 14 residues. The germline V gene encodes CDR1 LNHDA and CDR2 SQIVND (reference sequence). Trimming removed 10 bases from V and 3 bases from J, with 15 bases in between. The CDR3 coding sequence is TGTGCCACCCCTCGGGACTCTTACACCGGGGAGCTGTTTTTT. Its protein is CATPRDSYTGELFF.

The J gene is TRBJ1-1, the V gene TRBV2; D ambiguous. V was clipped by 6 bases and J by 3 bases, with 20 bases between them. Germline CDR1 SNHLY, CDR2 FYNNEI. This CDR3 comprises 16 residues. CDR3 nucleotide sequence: TGTGCCAGCAGCGGGTCGAATCGGGGTTATGACACTGAAGCTTTCTTT. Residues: CASSGSNRGYDTEAFF.

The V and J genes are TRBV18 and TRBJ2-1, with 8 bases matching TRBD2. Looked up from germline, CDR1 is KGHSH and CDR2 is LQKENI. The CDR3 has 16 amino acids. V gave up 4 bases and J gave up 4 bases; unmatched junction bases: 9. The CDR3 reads CASSQRTSPSYNEQFF. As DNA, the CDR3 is TGTGCCAGCTCACAGAGGACTAGCCCGTCATACAATGAGCAGTTCTTC.

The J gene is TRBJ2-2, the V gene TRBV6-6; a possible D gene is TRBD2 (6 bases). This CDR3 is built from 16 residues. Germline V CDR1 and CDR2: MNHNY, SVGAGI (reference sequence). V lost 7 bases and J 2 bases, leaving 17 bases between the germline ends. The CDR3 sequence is CASTSPARGNTGELFF. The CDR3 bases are TGTGCCAGCACCTCACCGGCGCGGGGTAACACCGGGGAGCTGTTTTTT.

The CDR3 spells CASSEDIWNYGYTF. In nucleotides, the CDR3 is TGTGCCAGCAGCGAGGACATTTGGAACTATGGCTACACCTTC. The chain links TRBV6-5 to TRBJ1-2, with D maybe TRBD1 (5 bases). This CDR3 is 14 amino acids long. V lost 6 bases and J lost 2, with 13 bases in between. Germline lookup yields CDR1 MNHEY and CDR2 SVGAGI.

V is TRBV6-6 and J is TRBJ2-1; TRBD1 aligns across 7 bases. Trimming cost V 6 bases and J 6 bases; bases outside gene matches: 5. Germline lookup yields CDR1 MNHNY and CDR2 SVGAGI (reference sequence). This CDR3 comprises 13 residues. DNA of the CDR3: TGTGCCAGCAGGTATGGACAGGCCAATGAGCAGTTCTTC. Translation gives CASRYGQANEQFF.

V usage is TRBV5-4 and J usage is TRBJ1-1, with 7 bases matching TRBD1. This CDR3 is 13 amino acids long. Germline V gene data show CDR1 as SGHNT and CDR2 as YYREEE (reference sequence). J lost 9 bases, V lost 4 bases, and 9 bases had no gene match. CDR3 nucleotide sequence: TGTGCCAGCAGCCTTTCCGGGACAGAAAAAGCTTTCTTT. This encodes CASSLSGTEKAFF.

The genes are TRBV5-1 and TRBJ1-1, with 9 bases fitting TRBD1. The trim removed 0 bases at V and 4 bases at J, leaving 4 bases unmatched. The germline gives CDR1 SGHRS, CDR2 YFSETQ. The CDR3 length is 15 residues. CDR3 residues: CASSLAPGQGTEAFF. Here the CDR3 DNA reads TGCGCCAGCAGCTTGGCTCCGGGACAGGGCACTGAAGCTTTCTTT.

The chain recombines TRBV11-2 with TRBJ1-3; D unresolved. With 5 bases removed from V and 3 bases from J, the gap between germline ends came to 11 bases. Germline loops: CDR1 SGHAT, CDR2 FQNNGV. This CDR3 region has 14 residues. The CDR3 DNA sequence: TGTGCCAGCAGCGCGGCGATCGGTGGAAACACCATATATTTT. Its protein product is CASSAAIGGNTIYF.

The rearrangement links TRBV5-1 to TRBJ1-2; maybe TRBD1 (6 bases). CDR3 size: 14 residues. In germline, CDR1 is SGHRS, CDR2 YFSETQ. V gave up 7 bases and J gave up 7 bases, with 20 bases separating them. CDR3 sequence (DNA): TGCGCCAGCGGAGTATTACAGGGACCTGCTGGCTACACCTTC. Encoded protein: CASGVLQGPAGYTF. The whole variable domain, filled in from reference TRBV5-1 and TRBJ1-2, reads KAGVTQTPRYLIKTRGQQVTLSCSPISGHRSVSWYQQTPGQGLQFLFEYFSETQRNKGNFPGRFSGRQFSNSRSEMNVSTLELGDSALYLCASGVLQGPAGYTFGSGTRLTVV.

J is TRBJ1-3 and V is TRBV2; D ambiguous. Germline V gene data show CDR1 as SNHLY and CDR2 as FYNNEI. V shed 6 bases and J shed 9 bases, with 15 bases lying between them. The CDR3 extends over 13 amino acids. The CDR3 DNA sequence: TGTGCCAGCAGGGACTGGGATATGGGCACCATATATTTT. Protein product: CASRDWDMGTIYF.